This T cell receptor beta chain was identified in a study of cytomegalovirus exposure and HLA in healthy donors. Findings and limits, study-wide: According to an earlier analysis, most TCR beta V segments yielded productive rearrangements about 87% or about 30% of the time. Most TCR sequences showed up rarely, but some public TCRs showed up in many donors. As confirmed in vitro, a few CMV-associated chains were specific for CMV antigens.

The CDR3 totals 13 residues. The junction had 2 bases not matched to a gene; V was cut back by 6 bases and J by 5 bases. Germline CDR1 is MNHEY and CDR2 is SMNVEV (reference sequence). The PCR contained 60 Vbeta and 13 Jbeta primers. Data came from immunoSEQ multiplex PCR; TCRdb stores just in-frame clones and leaves some out. The data show roughly 250,000 clones, under 90% seen once. In regard to this clone: The antigen is undetermined.

The receptor was isolated from a girl aged 2 to 9 in good health and CMV-seronegative. The chain couples TRBV27 to TRBJ2-3, with 10 bases that match TRBD2. Material: PBMCs. DNA for the CDR3: TGTGCCAGCAGAGGACTAGCGGTAGATACGCAGTATTTT. Translation: CASRGLAVDTQYF.